The 25 T cell receptor beta chains below all came from one sample that was sequenced in a study of T cells in Graves' hyperthyroidism and ophthalmopathy. The investigators amplified TCR beta CDR3 regions from RNA transcripts. Carried out on the TCR CDR3, a first-round RT-PCR used the HTBI primer set. TCRdb itself ran the multiplex PCR reads through MiXCR, one entry per CDR3 protein. The repertoire includes 300,000 to 400,000 distinct CDR3 sequences, around a sixth of them detected once, and approximately 49% sits in the top ten. Material for sequencing was blood. The receptors here all came from a woman between 45 and 60 years old with Graves' hyperthyroidism.

About this clonotype itself: A much larger clone is a single base away; this may be a read error. The V and J genes are TRBV20-1 and TRBJ1-1, with D perhaps matching TRBD1 (5 bases). Trimming stripped 3 bases from V and 3 bases from J, with 11 bases between. This CDR3 has 13 residues. The V gene's germline CDR1 is DFQATT and CDR2 SNEGSKA (reference sequence). CDR3 DNA sequence: TGCAGTGCTAGCCGCGAGGGGTACACTGAAGCTTTCTTT. It codes for CSASREGYTEAFF.

The rearrangement links TRBV14 to TRBJ2-2; unclear D gene. The CDR3 covers 14 residues. The germline V gene has CDR1 SGHDN and CDR2 FVKESK. With 4 bases removed from V and 1 base from J, the gap between germline ends came to 7 bases. DNA for the CDR3: TGTGCCAGCAGCCGGGCCTTGAACACCGGGGAGCTGTTTTTT. Its protein product is CASSRALNTGELFF. Full variable domain (remainder filled in from reference TRBV14 and TRBJ2-2): EAGVTQFPSHSVIEKGQTVTLRCDPISGHDNLYWYRRVMGKEIKFLLHFVKESKQDESGMPNNRFLAERTGGTYSTLKVQPAELEDSGVYFCASSRALNTGELFFGEGSRLTVL.

The chain joins TRBV5-1 to TRBJ1-6, with 7 bases identical to TRBD1. The germline CDR1 and CDR2 sequences are SGHRS and YFSETQ. The CDR3 is 15 residues long. The V gene end was trimmed by 0 bases and the J gene end by 8 bases; junction bases not matched to a gene: 5. CDR3 amino acids: CASSLEDRLHSPLHF. CDR3 DNA: TGCGCCAGCAGCTTGGAGGACAGGCTGCATTCACCCCTCCACTTT.

This clonotype has a count of ten or more. This chain links TRBV6-5 with TRBJ1-1, with a weak D call TRBD1 (6 bases). The CDR3 contains 13 residues. Germline values: CDR1 MNHEY, CDR2 SVGAGI. V lost 2 bases and J 6 bases, leaving 10 bases between the germline ends. CDR3 residues: CASSYMGAAEAFF. DNA of the CDR3: TGTGCCAGCAGTTACATGGGGGCAGCTGAAGCTTTCTTT.

A remark on this clonotype: It may be a read error: a sequence one base away is much more abundant. V is TRBV20-1 and J is TRBJ2-3; TRBD2 aligns across 10 bases. V gave up 1 base and J gave up 4 bases; unmatched junction bases: 8. The germline gives CDR1 DFQATT, CDR2 SNEGSKA (reference sequence). The CDR3 sequence is 16 residues long. This CDR3 reads CSARVTSGKSPDTQYF. The CDR3 DNA reads as TGCAGTGCTAGAGTCACTAGCGGGAAGAGTCCAGATACGCAGTATTTT.

In its sample, this clonotype was seen many times. The CDR3 loop reads CASRASDLNTEAFF. The CDR3 nucleotides are TGTGCCAGCAGAGCCTCGGACTTGAACACTGAAGCTTTCTTT. The chain has TRBV12-3 or TRBV12-4 and TRBJ1-1; D unresolved. CDR3 length: 14 residues. Trimming took 6 bases from V and 0 from J, leaving 11 bases between them.

This clonotype was seen at least ten times. The chain carries TRBV6-2 or TRBV6-3 and TRBJ2-3; D may be TRBD2 (7 bases). This CDR3 region has 18 residues. CDR1 MNHEY and CDR2 SVGEGT come from the germline V gene. V was shortened by 7 bases and J by 4 bases, with 27 bases between the two germline ends. The CDR3, as DNA: TGTGCCAGCACCCTCAGAGAGTTCAGCGGGGACATCCCAGATACGCAGTATTTT. Its protein is CASTLREFSGDIPDTQYF.

This clonotype was detected only once. This chain uses TRBV5-1 with TRBJ2-5, with D perhaps matching TRBD1 (6 bases). The CDR3 loop spans 16 amino acids. The germline V gene has CDR1 SGHRS and CDR2 YFSETQ. V was shortened by 0 bases and J by 4 bases, with 16 bases between the two germline ends. The CDR3 nucleotides read TGCGCCAGCAGCTTGGGGGACACCCCGATGGGAGAGACCCAGTACTTC. Amino acids: CASSLGDTPMGETQYF.

This clonotype was observed at least ten times. The rearrangement joins TRBV6-1 to TRBJ1-1, with TRBD1 matching over 10 bases. The CDR3 has 14 amino acids. Germline V gene data show CDR1 as MNHNS and CDR2 as SASEGT. With 7 bases clipped from V and 4 bases from J, the junction kept 6 bases outside the gene matches. CDR3: CASKETGGGTEAFF. As DNA, the CDR3 is TGTGCCAGCAAGGAGACAGGGGGCGGCACTGAAGCTTTCTTT.

This chain links TRBV25-1 with TRBJ2-1, with D possibly matching TRBD2 (6 bases). Trimming cost V 6 bases and J 7 bases, with 13 bases left between them. The V gene's germline CDR1 is MGHDK and CDR2 SYGVNS. The CDR3 spans 13 residues. In DNA form, the CDR3 reads TGTGCCAGCAGAAGCGTCGGGGGAAATGAGCAGTTCTTC. Translated, it gives CASRSVGGNEQFF.

This clonotype was detected many times. The genes are TRBV7-9 and TRBJ2-1; D unresolved. Trimming removed 1 base at V and 3 bases at J, with 10 bases between. The CDR3 spans 15 residues. Germline lookup yields CDR1 SEHNR and CDR2 FQNEAQ (reference sequence). DNA of the CDR3: TGTGCCAGCAGCTTAGGCGACTTCCTCTACAATGAGCAGTTCTTC. It encodes CASSLGDFLYNEQFF. Combining the CDR3 with reference TRBV7-9 and TRBJ2-1 gives the whole variable domain DTGVSQNPRHKITKRGQNVTFRCDPISEHNRLYWYRQTLGQGPEFLTYFQNEAQLEKSRLLSDRFSAERPKGSFSTLEIQRTEQGDSAMYLCASSLGDFLYNEQFFGPGTRLTVL.

The sample holds a few counts of this clonotype. CDR3 protein: CASSFRLAGGPSANEQFF. The CDR3 DNA reads TGTGCCAGCAGCTTCCGACTAGCGGGGGGGCCGTCGGCCAATGAGCAGTTCTTC. This chain links TRBV7-9 with TRBJ2-1; 14 bases line up with TRBD2. With V trimmed by 3 bases and J by 6 bases, 10 bases remained unmatched. This CDR3 spans 18 amino acids. CDR1 and CDR2 (germline): SEHNR, FQNEAQ (reference sequence). Full variable domain (rest looked up from reference TRBV7-9 and TRBJ2-1): DTGVSQNPRHKITKRGQNVTFRCDPISEHNRLYWYRQTLGQGPEFLTYFQNEAQLEKSRLLSDRFSAERPKGSFSTLEIQRTEQGDSAMYLCASSFRLAGGPSANEQFFGPGTRLTVL.

This clonotype occurred a few times. In DNA, the CDR3 is TGCGCCAGCAGCTCCCCCCCGGGCAACCCCCCTCCAGATACGCAGTATTTT. It specifies CASSSPPGNPPPDTQYF. The chain recombines TRBV5-1 with TRBJ2-3; D gene ambiguous. This CDR3 spans 17 amino acids. The germline V gene encodes CDR1 SGHRS and CDR2 YFSETQ. With 3 bases removed from V and 4 bases from J, the gap between germline ends came to 21 bases.

The rearrangement links TRBV5-6 to TRBJ2-7, with 7 bases lining up with TRBD1. Trimming at V came to 5 bases and at J to 7 bases, leaving 15 bases not matched to a gene. The CDR3 has 15 amino acids. Germline CDR1 SGHDT, CDR2 YYEEEE. The CDR3 loop reads CASRGLKGAGREQYV. In DNA form, the CDR3 reads TGTGCCAGCAGAGGCCTAAAGGGGGCAGGTCGGGAGCAGTACGTC.

In its sample, this clonotype was seen many times. The rearrangement joins TRBV20-1 to TRBJ1-1, with D possibly matching TRBD1 (5 bases). V was trimmed by 0 bases and J by 8 bases, leaving 13 bases between them. This CDR3 is built from 13 residues. Germline V gene data show CDR1 as DFQATT and CDR2 as SNEGSKA (reference sequence). CDR3 sequence: CSARERGNSEAFF. The CDR3 DNA reads TGCAGTGCTAGAGAGAGGGGCAACTCCGAAGCTTTCTTT.

In this sample, this clonotype turned up a few times. In nucleotides, the CDR3 is TGTGCCATCAGTGGGGGGCCTAGCGGTACAAGCAATGAGCAGTTCTTC. Translated: CAISGGPSGTSNEQFF. This sequence joins TRBV10-3 and TRBJ2-1, with D maybe TRBD2 (7 bases). Germline V gene lookup returns CDR1 ENHRY and CDR2 SYGVKD. The CDR3 totals 16 residues. V was trimmed by 4 bases and J by 6 bases, leaving 19 bases between them.

This clonotype was recorded many times. This chain uses TRBV5-1 with TRBJ2-1; 12 bases align to TRBD2. CDR1 is SGHRS, CDR2 YFSETQ, per germline. Trimming took 2 bases from V and 0 from J; bases not matched to a gene: 3. CDR3 length: 17 amino acids. CDR3 bases: TGCGCCAGCAGCTTAACTAGCGGGGGGAGCTCCTACAATGAGCAGTTCTTC. This translates into CASSLTSGGSSYNEQFF.

This clonotype was observed at least ten times. The gene calls are TRBV2 and TRBJ1-3; D ambiguous. Trimming cost V 6 bases and J 0 bases, with 12 bases left between them. From germline, CDR1 is SNHLY and CDR2 FYNNEI. CDR3 length: 15 residues. CDR3 region: CASRQRAISGNTIYF. CDR3 sequence (DNA): TGTGCCAGCAGACAGCGGGCGATCTCTGGAAACACCATATATTTT.

This clonotype was observed a few times. The chain recombines TRBV20-1 with TRBJ2-5, with TRBD1 as a possible D gene (5 bases). V lost 0 bases, J lost 4 bases, and 15 bases lay in between. The germline V gene encodes CDR1 DFQATT and CDR2 SNEGSKA (reference sequence). The CDR3 is 15 amino acids. CDR3 DNA sequence: TGCAGTGCTAGAGAGTTGGTGGGGCATGCAGAGACCCAGTACTTC. The encoded protein is CSARELVGHAETQYF.

This clonotype was picked up many times. The J gene is TRBJ2-5, the V gene TRBV18; D not resolved. Trimming pared 0 bases from V and 2 bases from J, leaving 7 bases between. The germline V gene has CDR1 KGHSH and CDR2 LQKENI. The length of the CDR3 is 14 residues. In nucleotides, the CDR3 is TGTGCCAGCTCACCACCGATGGGGCAAGAGACCCAGTACTTC. Translation: CASSPPMGQETQYF.

The table lists this clonotype with many counts. The CDR3 protein is CASSQTGRGNQPQHF. The CDR3 DNA follows: TGTGCCAGCAGTCAGACAGGGAGAGGCAATCAGCCCCAGCATTTT. The chain carries TRBV12-3 or TRBV12-4 and TRBJ1-5, with 7 bases matching TRBD1. V shed 5 bases, J shed 2 bases, and the junction held 6 bases outside the gene matches. CDR3 size: 15 residues.

This clonotype appeared many times. The chain uses TRBV7-2 and TRBJ2-5; TRBD2 agrees at 9 bases. CDR3 length: 14 amino acids. CDR1 is SGHTA and CDR2 is FQGNSA in the germline V gene. The V segment lost 5 bases and the J segment 4 bases; nucleotides outside the gene matches: 5. CDR3 region: CASSAPGLAETQYF. Written as DNA, the CDR3 is TGTGCCAGCAGCGCACCGGGACTAGCAGAGACCCAGTACTTC.

The gene calls are TRBV19 and TRBJ2-3, with TRBD1 matching over 8 bases. Germline CDR1 and CDR2: LNHDA and SQIVND (reference sequence). This CDR3 is 15 amino acids long. Trimming took 5 bases from V and 1 from J; bases not matched to a gene: 5. The CDR3 loop is CASSPDRGGTDTQYF. DNA for the CDR3: TGTGCCAGTAGTCCCGACAGGGGCGGCACAGATACGCAGTATTTT.

The gene calls are TRBV10-1 and TRBJ2-1; 8 bases are a match to TRBD1. CDR3 length: 15 amino acids. With V trimmed by 0 bases and J by 8 bases, 6 bases remained unmatched. Germline-derived CDR1 and CDR2 are WNHNN and SYGVQD (reference sequence). For the CDR3, the DNA is TGCGCCAGCAGTGAGTCGACAGGGGCGGGCGATGAGCAGTTCTTC. It codes for CASSESTGAGDEQFF.

The sample holds a few counts of this clonotype. The CDR3 sequence is CASSQYPHGYTF. CDR3 nucleotide sequence: TGTGCCAGTTCGCAGTATCCCCATGGCTACACCTTC. This sequence joins TRBV19 and TRBJ1-2; D gene ambiguous. Looked up from germline, CDR1 is LNHDA and CDR2 is SQIVND (reference sequence). CDR3 size: 12 residues. V was pared by 8 bases and J by 6 bases, with 13 bases between.